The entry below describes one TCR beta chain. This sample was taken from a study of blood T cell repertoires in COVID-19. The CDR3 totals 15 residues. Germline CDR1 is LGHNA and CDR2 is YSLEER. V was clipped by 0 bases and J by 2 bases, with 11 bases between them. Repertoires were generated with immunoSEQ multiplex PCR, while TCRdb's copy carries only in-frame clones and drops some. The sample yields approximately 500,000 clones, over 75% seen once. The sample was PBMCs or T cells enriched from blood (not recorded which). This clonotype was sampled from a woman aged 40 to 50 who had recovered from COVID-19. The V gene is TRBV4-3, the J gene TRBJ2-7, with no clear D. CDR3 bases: TGCGCCAGCAGCCAAGACGTCCAGGTACCCTACGAGCAGTACTTC. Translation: CASSQDVQVPYEQYF.